This T cell receptor beta chain is from a study of shared clonotypes between healthy human individuals. The CDR3 extends over 14 amino acids. Deletions cut 6 bases from V and 4 bases from J, with 13 bases between. Germline V lookup: CDR1 MDHEN, CDR2 SYDVKM. Original processing methods: Junction-only immunoSEQ data arrived without quality scores, meaning filtering differed. The table came from immunoSEQ multiplex PCR; TCRdb's copy has only in-frame clones and leaves some out. Clonal size and the V and J genes are those of that table, whereas D and trimming came from the DNA. The data show over a million clones, around 82% seen once.

The rearrangement joins TRBV28 to TRBJ1-3, with D perhaps TRBD1 (5 bases). Sequenced sample: memory CD4+ T cells from PBMCs. As to subset: CD45RA-negative fraction. The source of this sequence is a man aged 18 to 29 in good health. Some clones in this sample may be carry-over from other donors' samples. This CDR3 is CASSNSGSGNTIYF. The DNA of the CDR3 is TGTGCCAGCAGCAACTCAGGGTCGGGAAACACCATATATTTT.